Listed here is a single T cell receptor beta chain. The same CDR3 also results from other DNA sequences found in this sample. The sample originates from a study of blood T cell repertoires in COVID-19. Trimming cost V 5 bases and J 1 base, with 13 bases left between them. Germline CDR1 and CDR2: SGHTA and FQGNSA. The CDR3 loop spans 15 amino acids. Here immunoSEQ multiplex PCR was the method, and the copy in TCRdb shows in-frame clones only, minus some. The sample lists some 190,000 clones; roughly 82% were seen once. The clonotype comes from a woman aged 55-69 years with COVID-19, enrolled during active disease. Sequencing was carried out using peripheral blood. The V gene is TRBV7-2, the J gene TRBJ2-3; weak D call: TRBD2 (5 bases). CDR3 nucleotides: TGTGCCAGCAGCCCGGACTCCCTGGGCACAGATACGCAGTATTTT. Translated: CASSPDSLGTDTQYF.